This TCR beta chain originates from a study of blood T cell repertoires in COVID-19. The overall study: Some COVID-19 samples were acute and others convalescent; all came from the United States, Italy and Spain. In each case, the material was cDNA or gDNA derived from T cells, B-cell-depleted T cells, or PBMCs.

TCRdb's table, derived via immunoSEQ multiplex PCR, lists solely in-frame clones and lacks some. The table has 150,000 to 200,000 clones, 81% seen once. Germline V gene data show CDR1 as LNHDA and CDR2 as SQIVND (reference sequence). The CDR3 is made up of 16 amino acids. With 4 bases clipped from V and 0 bases from J, the junction kept 4 bases outside the gene matches. What was sequenced was peripheral blood. This chain links TRBV19 with TRBJ2-3, with TRBD2 identical over 10 bases. This clonotype was sampled from a human donor in a cohort sampled during active COVID-19. The CDR3 DNA reads TGTGCCAGTAGTAAGATAGCGGGAGGAAGCACAGATACGCAGTATTTT. As protein: CASSKIAGGSTDTQYF.